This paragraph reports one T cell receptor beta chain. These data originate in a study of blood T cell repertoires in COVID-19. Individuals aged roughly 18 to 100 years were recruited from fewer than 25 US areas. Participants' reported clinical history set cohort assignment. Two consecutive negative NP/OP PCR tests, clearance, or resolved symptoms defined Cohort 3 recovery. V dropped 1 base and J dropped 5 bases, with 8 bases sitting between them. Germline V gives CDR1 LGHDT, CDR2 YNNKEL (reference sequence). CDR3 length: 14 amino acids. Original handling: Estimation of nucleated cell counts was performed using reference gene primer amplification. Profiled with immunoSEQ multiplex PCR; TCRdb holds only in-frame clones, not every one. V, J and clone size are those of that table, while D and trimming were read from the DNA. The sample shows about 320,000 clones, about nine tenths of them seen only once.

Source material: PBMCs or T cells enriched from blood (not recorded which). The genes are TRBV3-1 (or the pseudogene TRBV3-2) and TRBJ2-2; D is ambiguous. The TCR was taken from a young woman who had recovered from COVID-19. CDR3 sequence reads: CASSQVPRTGELFF. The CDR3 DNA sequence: TGTGCCAGCAGCCAAGTACCTAGGACCGGGGAGCTGTTTTTT.